The 20 T cell receptor beta chains in this list originate from one sample, sequenced in a study of Ad26.COV2.S vaccination and SARS-CoV-2 variants. The method was immunoSEQ multiplex PCR; TCRdb's version includes in-frame clones alone and lacks a portion of them. This sample has around 350,000 clones, with about 85% found just once. The treatment: roughly 18 received Ad26.COV2.S at low or high dose, single or two shots; roughly 5 received placebo; per-sample allocation not given. Following the first vaccine or placebo injection, samples were taken on day 63. Sample: peripheral blood, taken in a trial of Ad26.COV2.S vaccine versus placebo. The receptors were gathered from a person aged 18 to 65 who received the Ad26.COV2.S COVID-19 vaccine or a placebo.

V is TRBV13 and J is TRBJ2-1, with D perhaps TRBD1 or TRBD2 (6 bases each). The CDR3 sequence is 17 residues long. Germline V gene lookup returns CDR1 PRHDT and CDR2 FYEKMQ (reference sequence). The ends were cut back, 1 base at V and 0 bases at J, with 13 bases in the middle. CDR3 protein: CASSLEGGLSSYNEQFF. As DNA, the CDR3 is TGTGCCAGCAGCTTAGAGGGGGGTTTGAGCTCCTACAATGAGCAGTTCTTC.

Turning to this clone: Other DNA sequences in this sample translate to the same CDR3. The chain joins TRBV3-1 (or the pseudogene TRBV3-2) to TRBJ2-5; possible D gene TRBD2, 5 bases. The germline V gene has CDR1 LGHDT and CDR2 YNNKEL (reference sequence). This CDR3 region has 13 residues. V gave up 4 bases and J gave up 1 base, with 7 bases separating them. This chain's CDR3 is CASSRRGQETQYF. The DNA of the CDR3 is TGTGCCAGCAGCCGCCGGGGCCAAGAGACCCAGTACTTC.

The rearrangement uses TRBV3-1 (or the pseudogene TRBV3-2) and TRBJ1-6, with D possibly TRBD1 on 6 matching bases. CDR1 and CDR2 from the germline V gene are LGHDT and YNNKEL (reference sequence). The CDR3 is 14 residues long. V lost 0 bases and J lost 10, with 10 bases in between. CDR3 residues: CASSQDRGWSPLHF. DNA for the CDR3: TGTGCCAGCAGCCAAGACAGGGGCTGGTCACCCCTCCACTTT.

The V and J genes are TRBV12-2 and TRBJ2-1. TRBV12-2 is an annotated pseudogene. The CDR3 totals 16 residues. This CDR3 reads CASRLDWLFSYNEQFF. The CDR3 DNA is TGTGCAAGTCGCTTAGATTGGCTATTCTCCTACAATGAGCAGTTCTTC.

This chain uses TRBV5-1 with TRBJ2-1; perhaps TRBD1 as D (6 bases). CDR3 length: 19 amino acids. Trimming pared 1 base from V and 1 base from J, leaving 21 bases between. The germline V gene has CDR1 SGHRS and CDR2 YFSETQ. CDR3 sequence: CASSLYRPGASSSYNEQFF. The CDR3 DNA is TGCGCCAGCAGCTTGTACCGGCCAGGGGCTTCTAGTTCCTACAATGAGCAGTTCTTC. Variable domain in full (rest from reference TRBV5-1 and TRBJ2-1): KAGVTQTPRYLIKTRGQQVTLSCSPISGHRSVSWYQQTPGQGLQFLFEYFSETQRNKGNFPGRFSGRQFSNSRSEMNVSTLELGDSALYLCASSLYRPGASSSYNEQFFGPGTRLTVL.

This chain connects TRBV7-2 to TRBJ1-1, with D hard to call. Trimming took 1 base from V and 2 from J, leaving 8 bases between them. Per germline, CDR1 SGHTA and CDR2 FQGNSA. The CDR3 has 14 residues. For the CDR3, the DNA is TGTGCCAGCAGCTTAGTGGACTCAAACACTGAAGCTTTCTTT. Translation gives CASSLVDSNTEAFF.

The chain has TRBV7-2 and TRBJ2-5, with D perhaps matching TRBD2 (5 bases). The germline V gene encodes CDR1 SGHTA and CDR2 FQGNSA. V was pared by 2 bases and J by 5 bases, with 15 bases between. The CDR3 loop spans 15 amino acids. CDR3 in DNA: TGTGCCAGCAGCTTATACGGAGGATTTGGGGAGACCCAGTACTTC. Its protein is CASSLYGGFGETQYF.

This clone was seen only a few times. The CDR3 DNA reads as TGTGCCACCAGTGATTTTGGAGGGAAACTGTTTTTT. Translation: CATSDFGGKLFF. The chain employs TRBV24-1 and TRBJ1-4; D is unclear. V lost 1 base and J 11 bases, leaving 7 bases between the germline ends. The CDR3 sequence is 12 residues long. Germline V gives CDR1 KGHDR, CDR2 SFDVKD.

The chain combines TRBV24-1 with TRBJ2-5; 7 bases align to TRBD1. J lost 6 bases, V lost 5 bases, and 14 bases had no gene match. Germline V gives CDR1 KGHDR, CDR2 SFDVKD. The CDR3 sequence is 16 residues long. The CDR3 loop reads CATSGYPGQPGQTQYF. DNA for the CDR3: TGTGCCACCAGTGGTTACCCGGGACAGCCCGGACAGACCCAGTACTTC.

J is TRBJ1-2 and V is TRBV9; D call uncertain. Germline V gene data show CDR1 as SGDLS and CDR2 as YYNGEE. The V gene lost 3 bases and the J gene lost 4 bases, with 10 bases spanning the gap. This CDR3 is built from 13 residues. Written as DNA, the CDR3 is TGTGCCAGCAGCGCCGGACCGCCCTATGGCTACACCTTC. Translation: CASSAGPPYGYTF.

J is TRBJ1-2 and V is TRBV27; the match to TRBD1 covers 7 bases. Per the germline V gene, CDR1 is MNHEY and CDR2 is SMNVEV (reference sequence). This CDR3 is built from 15 residues. Losses at the gene ends were 5 bases for V and 4 bases for J; bases not matched to a gene: 10. CDR3 bases: TGTGCCAGCAGTGGTCCCCGGACAGGATCCTATGGCTACACCTTC. Translation: CASSGPRTGSYGYTF.

CDR3 sequence reads: CASSKDGQRGTYEQYF. The CDR3 DNA reads TGTGCCAGCAGCAAAGATGGACAGAGGGGGACCTACGAGCAGTACTTC. V and J are TRBV21-1 and TRBJ2-7; TRBD1, the table's D call, lacks a check against the DNA. TRBV21-1 is marked as a pseudogene. This CDR3 region has 16 residues.

The chain couples TRBV6-5 to TRBJ2-3, with 7 bases fitting TRBD1. The junction had 7 bases not matched to a gene; V was cut back by 6 bases and J by 4 bases. Germline V gives CDR1 MNHEY, CDR2 SVGAGI. This CDR3 comprises 14 residues. The CDR3 region is CASRSEGGADTQYF. The CDR3 DNA is TGTGCCAGCAGATCAGAAGGGGGCGCAGATACGCAGTATTTT.

This chain links TRBV2 with TRBJ2-1; unclear D gene. Germline assignment: CDR1 SNHLY and CDR2 FYNNEI. V lost 6 bases to trimming and J lost 8 bases, with 17 bases between them. This CDR3 is built from 14 residues. In DNA form, the CDR3 reads TGTGCCAGCAGGTCCTGGTTAGCCGTCGATGAGCAGTTCTTC. Its translation is CASRSWLAVDEQFF.

This chain connects TRBV4-3 to TRBJ2-7; the match to TRBD2 covers 9 bases. With 1 base clipped from V and 4 bases from J, the junction kept 8 bases outside the gene matches. CDR1 and CDR2 (germline): LGHNA, YSLEER. This CDR3 contains 16 residues. CDR3 region: CASSQARLADPYEQYF. The CDR3 nucleotides read TGCGCCAGCAGCCAAGCCCGACTAGCGGACCCTTACGAGCAGTACTTC.

The chain employs TRBV30 and TRBJ2-7; possibly TRBD2 for D (6 bases). Trimming cost V 3 bases and J 1 base, with 10 bases left between them. Germline CDR1 GTSNPN, CDR2 SVGIG (reference sequence). This CDR3 region has 13 residues. CDR3 residues: CAWSYRESYEQYF. CDR3 in DNA: TGTGCCTGGAGCTACCGGGAGTCCTACGAGCAGTACTTC.

DNA of the CDR3: TGTGCCAGCAGTTTAAAGGGAACAGTTGAAGCTTTCTTT. Translation: CASSLKGTVEAFF. V gene TRBV27 combines with J gene TRBJ1-1, with D unresolved. The V gene's germline CDR1 is MNHEY and CDR2 SMNVEV (reference sequence). V gave up 2 bases and J gave up 7 bases, with 11 bases separating them. The CDR3 is made up of 13 amino acids.

This sequence joins TRBV5-4 and TRBJ1-2; 9 bases are a match to TRBD1. From germline, CDR1 is SGHNT and CDR2 YYREEE (reference sequence). V dropped 6 bases and J dropped 2; count of bases not matched to a gene: 14. The CDR3 sequence is 17 residues long. Written as DNA, the CDR3 is TGTGCCAGCAACCAAGGGGGACAGGGTTTATCGAACTATGGCTACACCTTC. Amino acid sequence: CASNQGGQGLSNYGYTF.

The chain uses TRBV6-5 and TRBJ2-5; 7 bases align to TRBD1. The V and J ends lost 0 bases and 5 bases, in that order; junction bases with no gene match: 9. Germline V gene lookup returns CDR1 MNHEY and CDR2 SVGAGI. The CDR3 has 16 amino acids. CDR3 loop: CASSYSITGVGETQYF. The CDR3 DNA is TGTGCCAGCAGTTACTCGATCACAGGGGTAGGGGAGACCCAGTACTTC.

The chain couples TRBV3-1 (or the pseudogene TRBV3-2) to TRBJ2-1; D perhaps matches TRBD2 (5 bases). CDR1 LGHDT and CDR2 YNNKEL come from the germline V gene (reference sequence). The CDR3 is 13 amino acids. Trimming took off 5 bases at V and 7 bases at J, with 12 bases between the two ends. Here the CDR3 DNA reads TGTGCCAGCAGCAAACGGACTGGAAATGAGCAGTTCTTC. It encodes CASSKRTGNEQFF.